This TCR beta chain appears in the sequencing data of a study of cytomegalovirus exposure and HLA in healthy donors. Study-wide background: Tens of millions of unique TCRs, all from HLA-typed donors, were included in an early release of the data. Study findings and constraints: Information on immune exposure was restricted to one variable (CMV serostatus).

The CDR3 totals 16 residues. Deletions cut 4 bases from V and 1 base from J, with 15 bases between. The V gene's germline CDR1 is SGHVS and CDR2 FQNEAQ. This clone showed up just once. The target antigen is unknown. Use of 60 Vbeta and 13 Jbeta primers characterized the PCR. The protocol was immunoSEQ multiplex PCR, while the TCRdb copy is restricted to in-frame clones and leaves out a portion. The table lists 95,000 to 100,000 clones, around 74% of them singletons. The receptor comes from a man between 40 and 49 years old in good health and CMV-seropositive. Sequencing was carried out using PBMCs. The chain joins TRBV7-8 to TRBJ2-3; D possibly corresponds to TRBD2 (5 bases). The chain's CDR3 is CASSSHPDSGTDTQYF. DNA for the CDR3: TGTGCCAGCAGCTCCCACCCCGATAGCGGCACAGATACGCAGTATTTT.